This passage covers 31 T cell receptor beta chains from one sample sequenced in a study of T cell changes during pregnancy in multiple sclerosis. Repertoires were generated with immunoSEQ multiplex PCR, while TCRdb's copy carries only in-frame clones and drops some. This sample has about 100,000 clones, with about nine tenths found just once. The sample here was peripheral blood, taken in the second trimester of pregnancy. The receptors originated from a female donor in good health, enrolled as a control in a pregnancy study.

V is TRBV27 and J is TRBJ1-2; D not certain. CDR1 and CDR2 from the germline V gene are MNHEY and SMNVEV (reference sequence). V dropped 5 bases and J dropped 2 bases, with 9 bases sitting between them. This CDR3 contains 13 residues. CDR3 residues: CASSTDPNYGYTF. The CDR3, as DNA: TGTGCCAGCAGTACAGACCCAAACTATGGCTACACCTTC.

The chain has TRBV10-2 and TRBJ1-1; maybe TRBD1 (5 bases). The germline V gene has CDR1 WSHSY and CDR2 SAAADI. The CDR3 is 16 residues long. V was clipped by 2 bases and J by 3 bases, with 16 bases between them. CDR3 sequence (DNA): TGCGCCAGCAGTGAGGTCAGGGCCTCGTCGGACACTGAAGCTTTCTTT. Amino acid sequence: CASSEVRASSDTEAFF.

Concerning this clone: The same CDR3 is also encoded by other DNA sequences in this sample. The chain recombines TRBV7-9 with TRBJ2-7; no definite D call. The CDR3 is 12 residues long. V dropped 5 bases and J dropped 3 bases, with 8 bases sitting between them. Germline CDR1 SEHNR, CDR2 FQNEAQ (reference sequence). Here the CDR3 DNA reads TGTGCCAGCAGCCTTTCGGGCTACGAGCAGTACTTC. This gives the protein CASSLSGYEQYF.

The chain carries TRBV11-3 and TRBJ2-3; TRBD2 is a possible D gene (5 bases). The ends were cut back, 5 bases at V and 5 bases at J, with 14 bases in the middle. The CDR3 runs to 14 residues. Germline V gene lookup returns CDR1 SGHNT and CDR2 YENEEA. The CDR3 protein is CASSDRTDLDTQYF. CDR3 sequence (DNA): TGTGCCAGCAGCGATAGGACGGACTTAGATACGCAGTATTTT.

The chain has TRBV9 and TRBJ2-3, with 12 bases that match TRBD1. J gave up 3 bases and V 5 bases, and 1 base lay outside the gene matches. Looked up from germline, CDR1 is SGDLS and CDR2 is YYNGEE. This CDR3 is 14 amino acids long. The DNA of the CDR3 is TGTGCCAGCAGGGGACAGGGGGCAACAGATACGCAGTATTTT. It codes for CASRGQGATDTQYF.

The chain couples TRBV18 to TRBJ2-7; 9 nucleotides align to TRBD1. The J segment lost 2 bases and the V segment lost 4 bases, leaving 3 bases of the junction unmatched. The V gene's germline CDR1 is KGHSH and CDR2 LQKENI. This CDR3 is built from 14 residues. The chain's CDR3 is CASSQGQGPYEQYF. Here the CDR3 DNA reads TGTGCCAGCTCACAGGGACAGGGCCCCTACGAGCAGTACTTC.

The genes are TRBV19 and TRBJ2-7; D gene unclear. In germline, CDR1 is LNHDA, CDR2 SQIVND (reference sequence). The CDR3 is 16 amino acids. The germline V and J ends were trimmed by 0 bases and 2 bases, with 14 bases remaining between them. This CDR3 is CASSIDPIEAAYEQYF. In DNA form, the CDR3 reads TGTGCCAGTAGTATAGACCCCATCGAGGCAGCCTACGAGCAGTACTTC.

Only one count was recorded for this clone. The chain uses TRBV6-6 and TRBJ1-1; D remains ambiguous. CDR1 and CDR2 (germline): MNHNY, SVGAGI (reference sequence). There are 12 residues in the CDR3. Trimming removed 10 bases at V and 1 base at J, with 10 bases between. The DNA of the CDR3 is TGTGCCATCTCCTCCAGGAACACTGAAGCTTTCTTT. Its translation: CAISSRNTEAFF.

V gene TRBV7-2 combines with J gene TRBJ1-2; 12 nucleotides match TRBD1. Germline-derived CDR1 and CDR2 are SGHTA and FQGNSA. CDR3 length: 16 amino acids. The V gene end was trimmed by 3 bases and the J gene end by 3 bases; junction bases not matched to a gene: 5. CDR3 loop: CASSLRDRGRDYGYTF. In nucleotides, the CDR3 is TGTGCCAGCAGCTTGCGGGACAGGGGGCGCGACTATGGCTACACCTTC.

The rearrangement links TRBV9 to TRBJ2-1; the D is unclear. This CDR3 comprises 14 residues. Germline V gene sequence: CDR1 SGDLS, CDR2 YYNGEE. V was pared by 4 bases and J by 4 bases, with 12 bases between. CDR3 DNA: TGTGCCAGCAGCACTTCTCTCCTTTACAATGAGCAGTTCTTC. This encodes CASSTSLLYNEQFF.

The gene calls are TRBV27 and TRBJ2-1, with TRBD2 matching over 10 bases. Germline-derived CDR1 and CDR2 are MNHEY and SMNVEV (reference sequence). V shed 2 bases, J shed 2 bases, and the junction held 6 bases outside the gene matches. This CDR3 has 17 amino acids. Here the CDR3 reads CASSLMTSGLTYNEQFF. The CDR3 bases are TGTGCCAGCAGTTTAATGACTAGCGGGCTTACCTACAATGAGCAGTTCTTC.

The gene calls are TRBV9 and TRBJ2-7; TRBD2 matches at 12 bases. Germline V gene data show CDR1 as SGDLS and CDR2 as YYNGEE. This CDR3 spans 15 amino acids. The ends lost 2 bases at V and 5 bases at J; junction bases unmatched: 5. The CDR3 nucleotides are TGTGCCAGCAGCGTGACTAGCGGGAGTAGTAACGAGCAGTACTTC. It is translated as CASSVTSGSSNEQYF.

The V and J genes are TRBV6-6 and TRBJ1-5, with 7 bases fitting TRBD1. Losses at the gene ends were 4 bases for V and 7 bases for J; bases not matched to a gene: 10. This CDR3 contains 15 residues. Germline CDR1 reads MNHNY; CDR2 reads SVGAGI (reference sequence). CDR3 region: CASSLQTGAGQPQHF. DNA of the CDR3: TGTGCCAGCAGTTTACAAACAGGGGCGGGACAGCCCCAGCATTTT.

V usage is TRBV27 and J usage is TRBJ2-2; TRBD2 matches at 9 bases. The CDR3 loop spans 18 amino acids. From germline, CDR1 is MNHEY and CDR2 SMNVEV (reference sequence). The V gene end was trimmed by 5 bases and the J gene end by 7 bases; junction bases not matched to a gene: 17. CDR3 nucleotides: TGTGCCAGCAGTCCCATGGGGCTAGCGGGGTTGCACGGCGGGGAGCTGTTTTTT. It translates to CASSPMGLAGLHGGELFF.

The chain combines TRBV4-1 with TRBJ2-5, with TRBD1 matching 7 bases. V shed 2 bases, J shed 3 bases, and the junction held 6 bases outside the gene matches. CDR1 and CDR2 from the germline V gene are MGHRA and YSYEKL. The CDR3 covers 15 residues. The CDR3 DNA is TGCGCCAGCAGCCAAACCGGGACAGCGAAAGAGACCCAGTACTTC. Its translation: CASSQTGTAKETQYF.

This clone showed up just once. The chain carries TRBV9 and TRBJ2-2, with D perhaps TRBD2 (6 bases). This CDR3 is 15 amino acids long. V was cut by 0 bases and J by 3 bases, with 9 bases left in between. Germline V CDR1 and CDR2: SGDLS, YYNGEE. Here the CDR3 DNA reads TGTGCCAGCAGCGTAGACAGCGGGTACACCGGGGAGCTGTTTTTT. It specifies CASSVDSGYTGELFF.

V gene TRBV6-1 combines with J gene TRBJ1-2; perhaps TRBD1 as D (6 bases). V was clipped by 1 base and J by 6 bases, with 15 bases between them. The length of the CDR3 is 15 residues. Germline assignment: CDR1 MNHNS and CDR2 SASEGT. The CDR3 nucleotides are TGTGCCAGCAGTGAAGTTTCTGGGGGGGCGGATGGCTACACCTTC. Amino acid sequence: CASSEVSGGADGYTF.

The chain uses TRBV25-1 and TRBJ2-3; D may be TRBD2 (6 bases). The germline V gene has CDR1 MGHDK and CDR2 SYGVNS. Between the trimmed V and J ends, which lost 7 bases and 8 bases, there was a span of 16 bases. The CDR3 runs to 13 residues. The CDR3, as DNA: TGTGCCAGCACCCCCGGGGCGGGGAGTACGCAGTATTTT. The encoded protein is CASTPGAGSTQYF.

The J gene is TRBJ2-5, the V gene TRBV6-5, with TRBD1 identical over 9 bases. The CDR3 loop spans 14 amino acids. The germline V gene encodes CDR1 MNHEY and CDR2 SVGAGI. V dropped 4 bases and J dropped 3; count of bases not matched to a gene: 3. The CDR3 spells CASSFRTGEETQYF. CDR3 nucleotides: TGTGCCAGCAGTTTCCGGACAGGGGAAGAGACCCAGTACTTC.

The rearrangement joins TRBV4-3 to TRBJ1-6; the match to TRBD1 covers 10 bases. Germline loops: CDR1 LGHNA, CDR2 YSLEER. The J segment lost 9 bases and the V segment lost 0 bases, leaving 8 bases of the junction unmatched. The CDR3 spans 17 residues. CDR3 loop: CASSQESAGQGFSPLHF. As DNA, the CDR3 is TGCGCCAGCAGCCAAGAAAGCGCGGGACAGGGGTTTTCACCCCTCCACTTT.

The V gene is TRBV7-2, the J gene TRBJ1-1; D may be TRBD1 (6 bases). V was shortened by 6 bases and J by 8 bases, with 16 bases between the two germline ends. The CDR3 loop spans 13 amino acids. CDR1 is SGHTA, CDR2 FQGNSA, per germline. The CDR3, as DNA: TGTGCCAGCAGACCCTCACAGGGTACCGAAGCTTTCTTT. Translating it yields CASRPSQGTEAFF.

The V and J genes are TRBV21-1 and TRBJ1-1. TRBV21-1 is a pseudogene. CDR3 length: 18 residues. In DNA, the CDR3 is TGTGCCAGCAGCAAAAGCCATTTCGGGGATCGGGCGAACACTGAAGCTTTCTTT. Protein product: CASSKSHFGDRANTEAFF.

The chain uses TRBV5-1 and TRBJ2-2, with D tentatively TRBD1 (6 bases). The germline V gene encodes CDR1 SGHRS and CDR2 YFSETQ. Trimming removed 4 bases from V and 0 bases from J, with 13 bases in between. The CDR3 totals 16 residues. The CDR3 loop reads CASSGLTGSNTGELFF. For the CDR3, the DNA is TGCGCCAGCAGCGGGCTAACAGGGTCGAACACCGGGGAGCTGTTTTTT.

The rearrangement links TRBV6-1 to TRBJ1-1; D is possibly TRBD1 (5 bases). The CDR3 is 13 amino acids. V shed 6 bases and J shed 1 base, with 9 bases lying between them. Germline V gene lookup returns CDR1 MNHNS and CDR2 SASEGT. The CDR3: CASRLTENTEAFF. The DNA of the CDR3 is TGTGCCAGCAGGTTGACAGAGAACACTGAAGCTTTCTTT.

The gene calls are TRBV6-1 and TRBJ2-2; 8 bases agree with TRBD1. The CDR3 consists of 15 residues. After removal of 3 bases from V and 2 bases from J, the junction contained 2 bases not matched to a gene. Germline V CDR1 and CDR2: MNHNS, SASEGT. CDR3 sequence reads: CASSEGTGNTGELFF. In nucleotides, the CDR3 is TGTGCCAGCAGTGAGGGGACAGGCAACACCGGGGAGCTGTTTTTT.

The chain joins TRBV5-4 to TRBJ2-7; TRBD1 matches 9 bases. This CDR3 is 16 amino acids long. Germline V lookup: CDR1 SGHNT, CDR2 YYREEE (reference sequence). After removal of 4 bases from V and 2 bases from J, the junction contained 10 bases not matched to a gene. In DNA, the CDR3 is TGTGCCAGCAGCCCCGGACAGGGGCTGGGACCCTACGAGCAGTACTTC. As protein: CASSPGQGLGPYEQYF.

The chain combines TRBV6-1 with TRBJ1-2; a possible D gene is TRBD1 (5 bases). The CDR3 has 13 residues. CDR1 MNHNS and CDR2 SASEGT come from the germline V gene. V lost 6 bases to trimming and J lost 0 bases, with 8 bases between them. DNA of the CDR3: TGTGCCAGCAGCAGGGCACCTAACTATGGCTACACCTTC. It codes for CASSRAPNYGYTF.

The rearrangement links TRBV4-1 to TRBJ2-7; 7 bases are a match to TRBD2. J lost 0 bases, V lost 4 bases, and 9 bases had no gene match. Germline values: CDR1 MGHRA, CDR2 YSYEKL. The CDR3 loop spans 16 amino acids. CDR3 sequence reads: CASSRTSGTSSYEQYF. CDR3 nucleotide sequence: TGCGCCAGCAGCCGAACGAGCGGGACCAGCTCCTACGAGCAGTACTTC.

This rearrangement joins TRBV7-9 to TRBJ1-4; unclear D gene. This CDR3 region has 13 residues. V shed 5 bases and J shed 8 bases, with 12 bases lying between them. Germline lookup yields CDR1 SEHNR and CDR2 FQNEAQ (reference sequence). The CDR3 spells CASSPDSGEKLFF. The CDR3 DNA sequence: TGTGCCAGCAGCCCAGATTCGGGGGAAAAACTGTTTTTT.

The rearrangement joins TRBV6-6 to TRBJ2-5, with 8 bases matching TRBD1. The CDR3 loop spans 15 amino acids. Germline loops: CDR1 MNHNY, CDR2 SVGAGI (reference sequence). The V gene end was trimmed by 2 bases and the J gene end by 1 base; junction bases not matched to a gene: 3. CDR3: CASSYPQGAQETQYF. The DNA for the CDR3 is TGTGCCAGCAGTTACCCGCAGGGGGCCCAAGAGACCCAGTACTTC.

The CDR3 nucleotides read TGCGCCAGCAGCCGTCCGGGACAGGGGGCCTACGAGCAGTACTTC. Amino acid sequence: CASSRPGQGAYEQYF. This chain joins TRBV5-1 and TRBJ2-7; 11 bases agree with TRBD1. The CDR3 has 15 residues. The germline V gene encodes CDR1 SGHRS and CDR2 YFSETQ. V gave up 4 bases and J gave up 2 bases; unmatched junction bases: 5.